This TCR beta chain originates from a study of blood T cell repertoires in COVID-19. Study at large: The samples span acute and convalescent COVID-19 from the United States, Italy and Spain. The analysed material was cDNA or gDNA that came from T cells, B-cell-depleted T cells, or PBMCs.

As handled by the study authors: Reference gene primers were amplified, and this amplification served to estimate nucleated cell counts. The data were produced by immunoSEQ multiplex PCR, yet TCRdb's version contains in-frame clones alone and is incomplete. That table furnishes V, J and clone size, whereas the DNA furnished D and trimming. The sample has about 200,000 clones, 88% seen once. V shed 4 bases, J shed 7 bases, and the junction held 3 bases outside the gene matches. The germline gives CDR1 LNHDA, CDR2 SQIVND (reference sequence). The CDR3 extends over 13 amino acids. Material for sequencing was peripheral blood. The sequence came from a man in his forties or fifties with acute or convalescent COVID-19. The rearrangement joins TRBV19 to TRBJ1-5, with 8 bases lining up with TRBD1. In DNA form, the CDR3 reads TGTGCCAGTAGTACCACAGGGGGGCAGCCCCAGCATTTT. Translation gives CASSTTGGQPQHF.